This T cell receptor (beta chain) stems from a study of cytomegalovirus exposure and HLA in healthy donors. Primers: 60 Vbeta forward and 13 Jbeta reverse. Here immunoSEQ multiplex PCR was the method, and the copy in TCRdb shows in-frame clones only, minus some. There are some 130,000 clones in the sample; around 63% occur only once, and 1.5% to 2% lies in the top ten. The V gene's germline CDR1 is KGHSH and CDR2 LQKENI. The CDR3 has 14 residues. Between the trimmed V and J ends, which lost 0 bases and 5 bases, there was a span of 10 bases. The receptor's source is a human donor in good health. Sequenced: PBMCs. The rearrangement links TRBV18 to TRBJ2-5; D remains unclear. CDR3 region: CASSPPFSGETQYF. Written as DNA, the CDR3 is TGTGCCAGCTCACCACCGTTTTCCGGGGAGACCCAGTACTTC.